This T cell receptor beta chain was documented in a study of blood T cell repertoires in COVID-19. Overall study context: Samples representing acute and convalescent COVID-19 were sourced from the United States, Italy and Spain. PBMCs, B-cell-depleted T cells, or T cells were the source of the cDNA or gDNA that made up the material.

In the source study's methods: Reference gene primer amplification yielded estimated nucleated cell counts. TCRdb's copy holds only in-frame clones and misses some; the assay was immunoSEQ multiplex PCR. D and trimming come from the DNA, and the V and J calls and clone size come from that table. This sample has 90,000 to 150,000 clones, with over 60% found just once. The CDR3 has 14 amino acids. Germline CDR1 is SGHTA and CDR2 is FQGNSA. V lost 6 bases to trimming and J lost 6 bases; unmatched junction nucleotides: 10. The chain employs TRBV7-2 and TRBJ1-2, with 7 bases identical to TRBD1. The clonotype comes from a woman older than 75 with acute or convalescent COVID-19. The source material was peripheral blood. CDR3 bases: TGTGCCAGCAGTCGTAACGACAGGGTTGATGGCTACACCTTC. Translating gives CASSRNDRVDGYTF.